These T cell receptor beta chains were read from a single sample in a study of T-cell reconstitution after alpha-beta-depleted transplantation in children. TCRdb reprocessed the PCR reads with MiXCR, giving one entry per CDR3 protein. There are 250,000 to 400,000 distinct CDR3 sequences in the sample; approximately 23% occur only once, and around 9.9% lies in the top ten. The specimen was PBMCs, mostly from graft donor cells, collected 180 days after TCRalphabeta/CD19-depleted stem cell transplant. These TCRs come from a male patient under 18 who had a stem cell transplant for acute lymphoblastic leukemia, so the T cells may come from the graft donor. CDR3s include the opening cysteine and the closing phenylalanine or tryptophan. The D gene is left open where the match is weak. The size field is filled for only some rows; it gives once, few, many or a size class.

v_call	j_call	clone_size	d_call	cdr3_aa	cdr3_nt
TRBV7-9	TRBJ2-7	few	TRBD2	CASSLEAGANYEQYF	TGTGCCAGCAGCCTCGAAGCGGGAGCCAACTACGAGCAGTACTTC
TRBV20-1	TRBJ2-6	few	.	CSAWNPRANVLTF	TGCAGTGCTTGGAACCCCCGGGCCAACGTCCTGACTTTC
TRBV5-1	TRBJ2-2	.	TRBD1	CASTPGQGVAGELFF	TGCGCCAGCACTCCGGGACAGGGGGTTGCCGGGGAGCTGTTTTTT
TRBV20-1	TRBJ2-7	.	TRBD2	CSARDFGRAYEQYF	TGCAGTGCTAGAGACTTCGGGAGGGCCTACGAGCAGTACTTC
TRBV5-1	TRBJ2-1	many	TRBD1	CASSSGQGSGNEQFF	TGCGCCAGCAGCTCGGGACAGGGGAGCGGCAATGAGCAGTTCTTC
TRBV5-1	TRBJ1-2	few	.	CASSLVGAHGYGYTF	TGCGCCAGCAGCTTGGTAGGGGCTCATGGGTATGGCTACACCTTC
TRBV7-9	TRBJ2-2	.	.	CASQKARNTGELFF	TGTGCCAGCCAGAAGGCCCGGAACACCGGGGAGCTGTTTTTT
TRBV20-1	TRBJ2-7	few	TRBD2	CSARDQSGTSGRRFSYEQYF	TGCAGTGCTAGAGACCAGTCCGGGACTAGCGGGCGCCGATTCTCCTACGAGCAGTACTTC
TRBV7-9	TRBJ2-7	.	TRBD2	CASRGTSVTYEQYF	TGTGCCAGCCGAGGGACTAGCGTAACCTACGAGCAGTACTTC
TRBV6-5	TRBJ2-6	.	TRBD1	CASSSRTGGLRANVLTF	TGTGCCAGCAGTTCCAGGACAGGGGGCTTGCGGGCCAACGTCCTGACTTTC
TRBV5-1	TRBJ2-3	.	.	CASSLVGGGEGTDTQYF	TGCGCCAGCAGCTTAGTCGGAGGGGGCGAGGGCACAGATACGCAGTATTTT
TRBV29-1	TRBJ2-3	few	TRBD2	CSGTTSGRTDTQYF	TGCAGCGGAACCACTAGCGGCCGCACAGATACGCAGTATTTT
TRBV20-1	TRBJ2-3	.	.	CSAPWRGSTDTQYF	TGCAGTGCGCCTTGGCGGGGTAGCACAGATACGCAGTATTTT
TRBV5-6	TRBJ2-6	few	.	CASSKSYGSSTSGANVLTF	TGTGCCAGCAGCAAATCATACGGGAGCTCTACCTCTGGGGCCAACGTCCTGACTTTC
TRBV12-3/TRBV12-4	TRBJ1-2	.	TRBD1	CASSLGAGQGRNLSGYTF	TGTGCCAGCAGTTTAGGGGCGGGACAGGGGAGGAATTTGAGTGGCTACACCTTC
TRBV5-1	TRBJ2-5	few	TRBD2	CASSGGLAGEETQYF	TGCGCCAGCAGCGGGGGACTAGCGGGAGAAGAGACCCAGTACTTC
TRBV14	TRBJ2-2	.	.	CASSQVWAGELFF	TGTGCCAGCAGCCAAGTATGGGCCGGGGAGCTGTTTTTT
TRBV29-1	TRBJ2-7	few	.	CSVEGTSGQYF	TGCAGCGTCGAGGGGACTTCTGGGCAGTACTTC
TRBV7-9	TRBJ2-5	few	TRBD2	CASSLVLAVQETQYF	TGTGCCAGCAGCTTAGTCCTAGCGGTACAAGAGACCCAGTACTTC
TRBV3-1	TRBJ1-2	.	.	CASSSPGTTNYGYTF	TGTGCCAGCAGCTCCCCAGGGACGACTAACTATGGCTACACCTTC
TRBV13	TRBJ1-1	.	TRBD1	CASSLKRQGVNTEAFF	TGTGCCAGCAGCTTGAAAAGACAGGGAGTGAACACTGAAGCTTTCTTT
TRBV3-1	TRBJ2-3	.	TRBD1	CASSQGTGGTDTQYF	TGTGCCAGCAGTCAGGGGACAGGGGGCACAGATACGCAGTATTTT
TRBV11-1	TRBJ2-2	.	.	CASSLAHRTETRPNTGELFF	TGTGCCAGCAGCTTAGCCCACCGGACAGAGACTAGGCCGAACACCGGGGAGCTGTTTTTT
TRBV3-1	TRBJ2-2	.	.	CASSQDGRRAGELFF	TGTGCCAGCAGCCAAGATGGGAGACGGGCCGGGGAGCTGTTTTTT
TRBV5-1	TRBJ2-1	.	TRBD2	CASSQRRELQSNEQFF	TGCGCCAGCAGCCAAAGGCGGGAGCTTCAGTCCAATGAGCAGTTCTTC
TRBV10-1	TRBJ2-1	.	.	CASSSYRDTYNEQFF	TGCGCCAGCAGTTCGTACCGAGACACTTACAATGAGCAGTTCTTC
TRBV20-1	TRBJ2-7	.	TRBD2	CCASSPTLAGGPYEQYF	TGCTGTGCTAGTTCTCCTACGCTAGCGGGAGGGCCCTACGAGCAGTACTTC
TRBV5-1	TRBJ1-5	once	.	CASSSVDSSNQPQHF	TGCGCCAGCAGCTCCGTTGACAGCAGCAATCAGCCCCAGCATTTT
TRBV5-1	TRBJ2-5	.	.	CASSWGLPGMETQYF	TGCGCCAGCAGCTGGGGACTCCCTGGGATGGAGACCCAGTACTTC
TRBV20-1	TRBJ2-7	.	.	CSAKHKWRSYEQYF	TGCAGTGCCAAACACAAGTGGCGTAGCTACGAGCAGTACTTC
TRBV12-5	TRBJ1-5	few	.	CASGLAKRSHQPQHF	TGTGCTAGTGGTTTGGCCAAAAGGTCTCATCAGCCCCAGCATTTT
TRBV7-1	TRBJ2-1	.	TRBD2	CASSDVAGRYNEQFF	TGTGCCAGCAGCGACGTAGCGGGCCGGTACAATGAGCAGTTCTTC
TRBV29-1	TRBJ2-5	.	.	CSVDQRTQYF	TGCAGCGTTGACCAAAGGACCCAGTACTTC
TRBV15	TRBJ2-7	.	TRBD2	CATSRVSGLALYEQYF	TGTGCCACCAGCAGAGTCTCGGGACTAGCCCTCTACGAGCAGTACTTC
TRBV12-3/TRBV12-4	TRBJ1-2	.	.	CATSLESRDNYGYTF	TGTGCCACCAGCTTAGAAAGCCGGGACAACTATGGCTACACCTTC
TRBV4-1	TRBJ2-7	.	TRBD1	CASSQGDRGFYEQYF	TGCGCCAGCAGCCAAGGGGACAGGGGCTTCTACGAGCAGTACTTC
TRBV10-3	TRBJ2-7	.	.	CAIGGDSIRDEQYF	TGTGCCATCGGAGGGGACAGTATCAGGGACGAGCAGTACTTC
TRBV21-1	TRBJ2-2	.	.	CASSLVRLAGTGELFF	TGTGCCAGCAGTCTAGTTAGACTAGCAGGCACCGGGGAGCTGTTTTTT
TRBV12-3/TRBV12-4	TRBJ2-5	many	.	CASSRTRRETQYF	TGTGCCAGCAGTAGGACACGCCGAGAGACCCAGTACTTC
TRBV9	TRBJ1-1	.	.	CASSSSRWDYTEAFF	TGTGCCAGCAGCTCCTCACGTTGGGACTACACTGAAGCTTTCTTT
TRBV6-1	TRBJ2-3	few	TRBD2	CASSELAGINTQYF	TGTGCCAGCAGTGAACTAGCGGGAATAAATACGCAGTATTTT
TRBV2	TRBJ2-7	.	.	CASRGIDLTYEQYF	TGTGCCAGCAGGGGGATCGACTTGACCTACGAGCAGTACTTC
TRBV4-1	TRBJ2-4	few	.	CASSQGSHRDRKNIQYF	TGCGCCAGCAGCCAAGGGAGCCACAGGGATAGAAAAAACATTCAGTACTTC